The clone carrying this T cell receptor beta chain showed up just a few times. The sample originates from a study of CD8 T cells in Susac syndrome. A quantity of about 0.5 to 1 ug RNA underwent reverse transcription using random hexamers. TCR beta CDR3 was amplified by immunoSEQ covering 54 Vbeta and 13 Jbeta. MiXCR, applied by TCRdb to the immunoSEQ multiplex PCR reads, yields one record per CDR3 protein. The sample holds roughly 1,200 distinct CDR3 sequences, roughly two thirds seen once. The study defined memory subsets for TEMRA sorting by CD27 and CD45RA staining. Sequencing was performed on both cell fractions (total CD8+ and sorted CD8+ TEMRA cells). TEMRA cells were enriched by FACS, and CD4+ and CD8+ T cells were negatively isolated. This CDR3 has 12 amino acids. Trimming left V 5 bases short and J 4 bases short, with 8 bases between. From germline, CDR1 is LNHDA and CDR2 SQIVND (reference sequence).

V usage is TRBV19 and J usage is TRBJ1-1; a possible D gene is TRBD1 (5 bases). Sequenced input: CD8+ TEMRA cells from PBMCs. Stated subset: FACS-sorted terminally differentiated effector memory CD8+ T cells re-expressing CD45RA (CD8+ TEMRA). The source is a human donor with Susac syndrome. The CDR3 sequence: CASSFGGTEAFF. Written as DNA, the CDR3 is TGTGCCAGTAGTTTTGGGGGCACTGAAGCTTTCTTT.